The source of this TCR beta chain is a study of blood T cell repertoires in COVID-19. In the study overall: COVID-19 samples, acute and convalescent, were from the United States, Italy and Spain. The cDNA or gDNA used as material had been derived from T cells, B-cell-depleted T cells, or PBMCs.

Original processing methods: The assay estimated nucleated cells by amplifying reference gene primers. Clones were sequenced by immunoSEQ multiplex PCR, and TCRdb holds only the in-frame ones, with some missing. The DNA was the basis for D and trimming; V, J and clone size are from that table. The data show nearly 95,000 clones, about 80% seen once. The CDR3 totals 14 residues. V dropped 3 bases and J dropped 3 bases, with 8 bases sitting between them. CDR1 is MGHDK, CDR2 SYGVNS, per germline. This clone was detected once. The TCR comes from a human donor in a cohort sampled during active COVID-19. The chain uses TRBV25-1 and TRBJ2-2; D gene unclear. Sequences were obtained from peripheral blood. The CDR3 bases are TGTGCCAGCAGTGAGAGCACTTACACCGGGGAGCTGTTTTTT. It codes for CASSESTYTGELFF.